The rows below give T cell receptor beta chains drawn from one sample of a study of siplizumab effects on memory and regulatory T cells. Profiling relied on immunoSEQ multiplex PCR, and the TCRdb table lists in-frame clones only, not all of them. The sample has about 110,000 clones; 90% to 95% are singletons. Material: Tregs sorted from blood. These receptors were obtained from a human donor in good health. Both conserved end residues are part of each CDR3. The D gene is left open where the match is weak. Clone size is stated in some rows and not others, as once, few, many or a class when expanded.

J gene | D gene | V gene | clone size | CDR3 protein | CDR3 DNA
TRBJ2-1 | TRBD2 | TRBV4-2 | NA | CASSPGLAGGSFRFSYNEQFF | TGTGCCAGCAGCCCGGGACTAGCGGGGGGTAGTTTTAGGTTCTCCTACAATGAGCAGTTCTTC
TRBJ2-1 | TRBD2 | TRBV7-3 | NA | CASSMGGRGDNEQFF | TGTGCCAGCAGCATGGGCGGGAGGGGTGACAATGAGCAGTTCTTC
TRBJ2-3 | TRBD1 | TRBV6-5 | NA | CASRDLGQGTDTQYF | TGTGCCAGCAGAGATTTGGGACAGGGGACAGATACGCAGTATTTT
TRBJ2-2 | NA | TRBV15 | NA | CATSRDRTRKTGELFF | TGTGCCACCAGCAGAGATAGAACTAGGAAGACCGGGGAGCTGTTTTTT
TRBJ1-2 | NA | TRBV19 | NA | CASSRGLHYGYTF | TGTGCCAGTAGCCGGGGACTGCACTATGGCTACACCTTC
TRBJ2-7 | NA | TRBV7-9 | once | CASSLGREYEQYF | TGTGCCAGCAGCTTAGGAAGGGAGTACGAGCAGTACTTC
TRBJ1-4 | NA | TRBV7-9 | NA | CASSLIEGVGEKLFF | TGTGCCAGCAGCTTAATTGAAGGGGTTGGTGAAAAACTGTTTTTT
TRBJ1-1 | NA | TRBV25-1 | NA | CASSEYTGITTEAFF | TGTGCCAGCAGTGAATATACCGGGATAACCACTGAAGCTTTCTTT
TRBJ1-2 | NA | TRBV5-5 | NA | CASSLRTHGYTF | TGTGCCAGCAGCTTGAGGACCCACGGCTACACCTTC
TRBJ2-2 | NA | TRBV7-3 | NA | CASSLNWARGTGELFF | TGTGCCAGCAGCTTAAATTGGGCTAGGGGCACCGGGGAGCTGTTTTTT
TRBJ1-2 | NA | TRBV15 | NA | CATSREVLGYGYTF | TGTGCCACCAGCAGAGAAGTCCTAGGATATGGCTACACCTTC
TRBJ1-1 | NA | TRBV11-2 | NA | CASSSTAYTEAFF | TGTGCCAGCAGCTCGACCGCCTACACTGAAGCTTTCTTT
TRBJ2-2 | TRBD1 | TRBV5-1 | few | CASRPSRGLVTGELFF | TGCGCCAGCAGACCCAGCAGGGGGCTGGTGACCGGGGAGCTGTTTTTT